This entry is about one TCR beta chain. TCRdb recomputed calls from the RACE reads with MiXCR, one row per CDR3 protein. The sample shows 150,000 to 200,000 distinct CDR3 sequences, more than 20% of them seen only once. This sample stems from a study of human T cells and chemical hapten exposure. Study details: Diagnoses of alopecia areata, totalis or universalis occurred in mostly female patients.

Germline-derived CDR1 and CDR2 are DFQATT and SNEGSKA (reference sequence). The CDR3 has 17 residues. V was trimmed by 5 bases and J by 0 bases, leaving 20 bases between them. Time point denoted: patch test 3, about 24 weeks after DPC sensitization. Treatment meaning: therapeutic diphenylcyclopropenone sensitization with weekly scalp DPC. The TCR was taken from a middle-aged woman with alopecia areata. Some clones in this sample may be carry-over from other donors' samples. The sample was whole blood, taken in connection with sensitization to the hapten diphenylcyclopropenone (DPC). The gene calls are TRBV20-1 and TRBJ2-1; D is perhaps TRBD1 or TRBD2 (6 bases each). The DNA for the CDR3 is TGCAGTGCTGGCGAGGGGGGACTCCTAAGCTCCTACAATGAGCAGTTCTTC. It is translated as CSAGEGGLLSSYNEQFF.